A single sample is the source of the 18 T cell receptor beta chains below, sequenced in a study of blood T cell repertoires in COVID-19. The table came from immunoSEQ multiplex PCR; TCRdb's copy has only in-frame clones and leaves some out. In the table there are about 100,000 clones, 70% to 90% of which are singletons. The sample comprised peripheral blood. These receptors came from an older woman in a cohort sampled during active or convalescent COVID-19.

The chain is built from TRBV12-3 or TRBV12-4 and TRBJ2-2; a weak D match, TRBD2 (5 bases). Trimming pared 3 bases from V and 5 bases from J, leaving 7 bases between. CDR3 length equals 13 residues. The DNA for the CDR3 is TGTGCCAGCAGTTTCGGGGTAACCGGGGAGCTGTTTTTT. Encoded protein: CASSFGVTGELFF.

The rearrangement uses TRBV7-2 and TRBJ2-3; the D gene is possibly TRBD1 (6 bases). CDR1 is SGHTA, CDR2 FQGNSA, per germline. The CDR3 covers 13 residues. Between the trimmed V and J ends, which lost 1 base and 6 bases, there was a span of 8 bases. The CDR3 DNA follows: TGTGCCAGCAGCTTAGATCAGGGGGATACGCAGTATTTT. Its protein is CASSLDQGDTQYF.

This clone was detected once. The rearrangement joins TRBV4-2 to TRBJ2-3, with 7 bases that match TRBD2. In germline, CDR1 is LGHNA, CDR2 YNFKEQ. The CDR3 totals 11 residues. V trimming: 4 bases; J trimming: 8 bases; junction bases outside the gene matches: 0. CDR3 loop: CASSPGGTQYF. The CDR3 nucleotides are TGTGCCAGCAGCCCGGGGGGTACGCAGTATTTT.

Here the CDR3 DNA reads TGTGCCAGGTCAGGGCAGGTGGGCAATCAGCCCCAGCATTTT. Its protein product is CARSGQVGNQPQHF. V and J are TRBV28 and TRBJ1-5; D might be TRBD1 (5 bases). CDR3 length: 14 amino acids. Per germline, CDR1 MDHEN and CDR2 SYDVKM. The V end lost 9 bases, the J end lost 2 bases, and 14 bases lay between the germline ends.

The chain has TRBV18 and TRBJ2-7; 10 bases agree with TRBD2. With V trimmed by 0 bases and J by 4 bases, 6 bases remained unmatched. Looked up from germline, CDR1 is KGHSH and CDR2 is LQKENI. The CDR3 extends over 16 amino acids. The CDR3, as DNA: TGTGCCAGCTCACCACCGAGGACTAGCGGACCTTACGAGCAGTACTTC. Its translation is CASSPPRTSGPYEQYF.

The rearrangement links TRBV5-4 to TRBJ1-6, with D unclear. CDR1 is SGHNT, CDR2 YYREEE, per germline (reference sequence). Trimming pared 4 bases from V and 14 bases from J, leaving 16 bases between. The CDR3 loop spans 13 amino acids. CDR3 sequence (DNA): TGTGCCAGCAGCCGGGAAGGGATTAGGACCCTCCACTTT. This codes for CASSREGIRTLHF.

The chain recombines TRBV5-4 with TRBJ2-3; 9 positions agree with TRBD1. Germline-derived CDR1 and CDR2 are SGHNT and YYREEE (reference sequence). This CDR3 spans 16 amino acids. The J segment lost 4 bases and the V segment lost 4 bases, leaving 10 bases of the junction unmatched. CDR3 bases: TGTGCCAGCAGCCCGGGACAGGGAGCGAAAGCAGATACGCAGTATTTT. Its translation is CASSPGQGAKADTQYF. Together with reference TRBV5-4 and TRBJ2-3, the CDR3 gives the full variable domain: ETGVTQSPTHLIKTRGQQVTLRCSSQSGHNTVSWYQQALGQGPQFIFQYYREEENGRGNFPPRFSGLQFPNYSSELNVNALELDDSALYLCASSPGQGAKADTQYFGPGTRLTVL.

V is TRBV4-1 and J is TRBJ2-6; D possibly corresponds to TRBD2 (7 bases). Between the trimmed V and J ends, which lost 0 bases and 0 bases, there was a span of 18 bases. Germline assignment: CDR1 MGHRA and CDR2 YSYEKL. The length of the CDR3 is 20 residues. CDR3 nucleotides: TGCGCCAGCAGCCAAGATCGGGGGGCGGTCCTCAGCTCTGGGGCCAACGTCCTGACTTTC. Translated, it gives CASSQDRGAVLSSGANVLTF.

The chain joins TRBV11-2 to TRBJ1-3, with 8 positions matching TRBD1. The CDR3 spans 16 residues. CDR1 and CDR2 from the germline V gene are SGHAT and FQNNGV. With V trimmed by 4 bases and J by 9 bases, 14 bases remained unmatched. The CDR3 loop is CASSSGQVLVGGTIYF. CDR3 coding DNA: TGTGCCAGCAGCTCGGGACAGGTTCTCGTGGGTGGCACCATATATTTT.

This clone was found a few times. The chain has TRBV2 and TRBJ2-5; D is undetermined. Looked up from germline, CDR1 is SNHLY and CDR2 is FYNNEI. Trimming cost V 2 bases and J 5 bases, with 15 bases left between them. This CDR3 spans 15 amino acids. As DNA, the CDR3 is TGTGCCAGCAGTGAAATAGGTTCGGGTGCGGAGACCCAGTACTTC. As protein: CASSEIGSGAETQYF.

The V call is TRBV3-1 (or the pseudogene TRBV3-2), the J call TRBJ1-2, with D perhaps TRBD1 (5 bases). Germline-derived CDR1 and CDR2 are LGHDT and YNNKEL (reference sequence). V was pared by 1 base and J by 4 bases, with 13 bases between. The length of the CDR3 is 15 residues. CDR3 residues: CASSQAVQGPYGYTF. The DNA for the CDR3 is TGTGCCAGCAGCCAAGCCGTCCAGGGCCCCTATGGCTACACCTTC.

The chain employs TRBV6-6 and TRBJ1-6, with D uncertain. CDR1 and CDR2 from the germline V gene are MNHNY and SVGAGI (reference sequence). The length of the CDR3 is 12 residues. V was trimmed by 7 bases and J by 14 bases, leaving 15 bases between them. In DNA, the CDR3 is TGTGCCAGCACCTATTCGACTTACACCCTCCACTTT. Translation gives CASTYSTYTLHF.

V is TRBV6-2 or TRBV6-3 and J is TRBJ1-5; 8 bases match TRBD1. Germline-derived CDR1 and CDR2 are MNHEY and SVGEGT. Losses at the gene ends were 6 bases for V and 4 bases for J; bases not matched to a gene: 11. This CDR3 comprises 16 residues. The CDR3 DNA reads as TGTGCCAGCAGCCTAGGACAGGGATCCGCTAATCAGCCCCAGCATTTT. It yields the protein CASSLGQGSANQPQHF.

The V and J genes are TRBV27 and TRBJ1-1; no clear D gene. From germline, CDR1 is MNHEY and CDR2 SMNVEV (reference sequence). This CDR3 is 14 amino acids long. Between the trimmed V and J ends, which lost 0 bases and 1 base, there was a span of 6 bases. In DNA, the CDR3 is TGTGCCAGCAGTTTATCGAGCGGGAACACTGAAGCTTTCTTT. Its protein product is CASSLSSGNTEAFF.

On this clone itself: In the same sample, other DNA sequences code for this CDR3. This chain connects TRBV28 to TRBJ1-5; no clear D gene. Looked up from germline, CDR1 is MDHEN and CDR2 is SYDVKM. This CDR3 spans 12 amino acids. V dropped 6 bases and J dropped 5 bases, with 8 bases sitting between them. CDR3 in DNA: TGTGCCAGCAGCCTTATCTATCAGCCCCAGCATTTT. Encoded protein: CASSLIYQPQHF.

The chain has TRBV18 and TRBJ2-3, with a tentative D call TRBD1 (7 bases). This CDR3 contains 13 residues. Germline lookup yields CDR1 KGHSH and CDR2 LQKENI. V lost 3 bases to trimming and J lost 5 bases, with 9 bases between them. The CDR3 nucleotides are TGTGCCAGCTCACCGCAGGGGGGAGATACGCAGTATTTT. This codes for CASSPQGGDTQYF.

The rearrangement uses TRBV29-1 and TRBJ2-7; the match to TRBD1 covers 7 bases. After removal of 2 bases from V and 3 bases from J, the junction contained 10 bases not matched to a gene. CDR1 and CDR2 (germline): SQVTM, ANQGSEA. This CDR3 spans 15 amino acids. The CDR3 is CSVERPTGQIYEQYF. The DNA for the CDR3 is TGCAGCGTTGAACGGCCTACGGGACAGATCTACGAGCAGTACTTC.

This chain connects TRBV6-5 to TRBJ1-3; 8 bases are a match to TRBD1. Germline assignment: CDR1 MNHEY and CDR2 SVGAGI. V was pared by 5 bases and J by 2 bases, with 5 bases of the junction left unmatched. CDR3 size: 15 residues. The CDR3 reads CASSMQGATGNTIYF. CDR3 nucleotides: TGTGCCAGCAGTATGCAGGGGGCTACTGGAAACACCATATATTTT.